This T cell receptor beta chain was profiled in a study of read filtering for tumor transcriptome and immune sequencing. Germline assignment: CDR1 MGHRA and CDR2 YSYEKL. The V gene lost 1 base and the J gene lost 1 base, with 10 bases spanning the gap. The CDR3 loop spans 15 amino acids. From about 400 ng of RNA, a library with molecular barcoded alpha/delta and beta/gamma adaptors was made. TCRdb reanalysed the reads using MiXCR and keeps one entry per CDR3 protein. The sample holds 45,000 to 50,000 distinct CDR3 sequences, 9.5% to 15% seen once. This clonotype was counted many times. V usage is TRBV4-1 and J usage is TRBJ1-2; D is unclear. This TCR was sampled from a donor aged 40 or over with multiple myeloma. What was sequenced was a population of CD138-negative cells sorted from bone marrow. DNA for the CDR3: TGCGCCAGCAGCCAAGTTGCTACGCTTAACTATGGCTACACCTTC. This codes for CASSQVATLNYGYTF.